The T cell receptor (beta chain) described here comes from a study of blood T cell repertoires in COVID-19. About the study: The United States, Italy and Spain supplied acute and convalescent COVID-19 samples.

In the original workflow: Amplified reference gene primers provided the basis for estimating nucleated cell counts. Clones were sequenced by immunoSEQ multiplex PCR, and TCRdb holds only the in-frame ones, with some missing. D and trimming were read from the DNA, whereas the V and J calls and clone size are those reported in that table. The table includes roughly 290,000 clones, around 88% detected once. V lost 5 bases and J lost 0, with 20 bases in between. Germline V CDR1 and CDR2: SGHAT, FQNNGV. The CDR3 sequence is 17 residues long. Sequencing was carried out using peripheral blood. The clonotype was recovered from a man aged 30 to 45 with acute or convalescent COVID-19. This chain uses TRBV11-2 with TRBJ2-7; maybe TRBD2 (6 bases). The CDR3 spells CASSPLWVSGSSYEQYF. The CDR3 nucleotides are TGTGCCAGCAGCCCTCTCTGGGTTAGCGGAAGCTCCTACGAGCAGTACTTC.